These 5 T cell receptor beta chains originate from one sample sequenced in a study of cytomegalovirus exposure and HLA in healthy donors (dated by TCRdb to the late 2010s). Library preparation employed the immunoSEQ multiplex PCR assay. For the multiplex PCR, a mixture combining 60 forward primers for TCR Vbeta segments and 13 reverse primers for TCR Jbeta segments was used. TCRdb stores this immuneACCESS table with in-frame sequences only. Part of the clones is absent; in the studies checked, under half of the shortfall reflects unresolved V genes, and no reason is known for the rest. The sample table records under 150,000 clones; around 85% of these occur just once. The ten most abundant clones make up approximately 8.3% of the sample. The sequenced sample was PBMCs. These receptor sequences come from a woman between 45 and 65 years old in good health and CMV-seropositive.

The chain employs TRBV27 and TRBJ2-1, with D unresolved. The CDR3 is 14 amino acids. V lost 2 bases and J lost 3, with 8 bases in between. From germline, CDR1 is MNHEY and CDR2 SMNVEV (reference sequence). The CDR3 region has the DNA TGTGCCAGCAGTTTACGAACAGACTACAATGAGCAGTTCTTC. It codes for CASSLRTDYNEQFF.

This clone was recorded only once. The gene calls are TRBV18 and TRBJ1-6, with D uncertain. Trimming removed 3 bases at V and 6 bases at J, with 21 bases between. This CDR3 region has 18 residues. Looked up from germline, CDR1 is KGHSH and CDR2 is LQKENI. This CDR3 is CASSPRTLMDGLNSPLHF. In DNA form, the CDR3 reads TGTGCCAGCTCACCGAGAACCCTCATGGATGGACTTAATTCACCCCTCCACTTT.

This clone appeared once. V and J are TRBV7-8 and TRBJ2-5, with TRBD2 identical over 7 bases. V shed 7 bases and J 2 bases; nucleotides not matched to a gene: 10. CDR1 and CDR2 (germline): SGHVS, FQNEAQ. There are 15 residues in the CDR3. The CDR3 nucleotides are TGTGCCAGCATCGTAGAGCGGGGACTACAAGAGACCCAGTACTTC. Translated: CASIVERGLQETQYF.

The chain combines TRBV11-3 with TRBJ2-1; D is perhaps TRBD2 (7 bases). Between the trimmed V and J ends, which lost 7 bases and 4 bases, there was a span of 17 bases. CDR1 is SGHNT and CDR2 is YENEEA in the germline V gene. CDR3 length: 15 amino acids. CDR3 amino acids: CASTTKAGAYNEQFF. The CDR3, as DNA: TGTGCCAGCACCACTAAGGCGGGGGCTTACAATGAGCAGTTCTTC.

The J gene is TRBJ2-2, the V gene TRBV5-5, with 7 bases aligning to TRBD2. Germline V gene sequence: CDR1 SGHKS, CDR2 YYEKEE (reference sequence). V was clipped by 2 bases and J by 5 bases; unmatched bases: 6. The CDR3 is 15 residues long. The CDR3 bases are TGTGCCAGCAGCTTCCCGGGGGGTCCGACCGGGGAGCTGTTTTTT. The encoded protein is CASSFPGGPTGELFF.